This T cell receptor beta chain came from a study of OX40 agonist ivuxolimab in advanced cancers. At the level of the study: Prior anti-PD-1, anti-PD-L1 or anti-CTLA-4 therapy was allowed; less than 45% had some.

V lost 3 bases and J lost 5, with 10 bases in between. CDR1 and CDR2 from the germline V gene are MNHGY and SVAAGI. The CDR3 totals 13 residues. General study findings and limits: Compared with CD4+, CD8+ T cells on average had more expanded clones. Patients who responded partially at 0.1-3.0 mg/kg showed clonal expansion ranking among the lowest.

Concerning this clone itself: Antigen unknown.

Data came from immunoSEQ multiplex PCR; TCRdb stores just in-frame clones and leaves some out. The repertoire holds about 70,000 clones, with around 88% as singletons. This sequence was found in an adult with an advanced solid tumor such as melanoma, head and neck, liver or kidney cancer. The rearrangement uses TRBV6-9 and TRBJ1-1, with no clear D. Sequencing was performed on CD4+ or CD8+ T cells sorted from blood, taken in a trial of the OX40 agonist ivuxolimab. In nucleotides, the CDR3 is TGTGCCAGCAGTTACTCGACGCGAACTGAAGCTTTCTTT. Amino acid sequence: CASSYSTRTEAFF.